This T cell receptor (beta chain) was recorded in a study of regulatory T cells in long-lasting Graves disease (dated by TCRdb to the early 2020s). Broadly, across the study: Newly diagnosed Graves' disease patients had taken antithyroid drugs for less than 3 months. Patients with persistent Graves' disease were compared with patients with newly diagnosed Graves' disease using TCR sequencing and RNA sequencing of peripheral blood. The study was conducted in China and was registered as a clinical trial. A total of roughly 35 samples underwent TCR sequencing: about 13 from persistent and about 20 from newly diagnosed Graves' disease patients.

Libraries were made using multiplex PCR. Sequenced on an Illumina HiSeq 4000. CDR3 regions were amplified by Arm-PCR with iRepertoire HTBI primers to construct TCR beta libraries. Before sequencing, the PCR products underwent gel purification. Per the original workflow: A total of fewer than 70 TRBV and some 13 TRBJ segments were identified across samples and were used for gene usage analysis of CDR3 amino acid clonotypes. Filtered high-quality paired reads were merged into contigs using COPE and FqMerger. Contigs were aligned with BLAST to IMGT TRBV, TRBD and TRBJ reference genes, and CDR3 was defined per IMGT. Highly expanded clones were defined as clonotypes with a frequency above 0.1%. Shannon entropy served as the measure of repertoire diversity, while the Gini coefficient captured V-J evenness. Public clonotypes were defined as clonotypes shared by more than one individual. TCRdb reprocessing: public reads trimmed at Q25 with fastp, clones called with MiXCR, in-frame beta chains kept. Every distinct CDR3 protein forms one entry, paired with its most common genes and DNA. The V and J calls here are based on TCRdb, not the publication. The sample contains roughly 220,000 distinct CDR3 sequences, 15% to 20% of them found a single time. The biggest ten clones account for around 20% of the sample.

The research as a whole found: Sequencing and analysis were limited to the TCR beta chain. The study examined only peripheral blood because the primary lesion, thyroid tissue, could not be accessed. TRBV28, TRBJ1-2 and TRBJ2-5 were preferentially used in persistent disease, while TRBV20-1 and TRBJ2-1 were favored in newly diagnosed disease. A larger number of public clonotypes was shared among persistent patients (2,741) than among newly diagnosed patients (around 970). Persistent Graves' disease patients showed lower TCR Shannon entropy and fewer highly expanded clones than newly diagnosed patients, suggesting clonal expansion. As a limitation, the authors acknowledged that the small sample size may reduce accuracy.

The V end loses 4 bases and the J end loses 8 bases, and a stretch of 20 bases separates them. CDR1 and CDR2, looked up from the germline V gene, are MDHEN and SYDVKM. The CDR3 starts with the cysteine, ends with the phenylalanine, and has 15 residues. The sequence is cut down to CDR3 DNA, 45 bases in frame from base 1. The time point label corresponds to: newly diagnosed GD, antithyroid drugs for less than 3 months. For both TCR sequencing and RNA sequencing, RNA was extracted from PBMCs in TRIzol. The diagnosis of Graves' disease followed American Thyroid Association guidelines. Patients for the study were recruited at an endocrinology department in Xi'an, China. Each patient gave 9 to 10 milliliters of peripheral blood, collected in an EDTA anticoagulant tube. Ficoll Paque Plus density gradient separation was used to isolate PBMCs, and no additional T cell sorting was done. An Agilent 2100 Bioanalyzer and agarose gel were used to assess RNA quality, and a NanoDrop 2000 was used to measure RNA concentration.

This clonotype has a count of ten or more. The target of this receptor is not known. Per-base quality was not reported, and no clone a single base away is much larger than it. The chain links TRBV28 with TRBJ1-2, and perhaps TRBD1 as D gene, on 6 matching bases. Sequenced material: peripheral blood mononuclear cells (PBMCs), taken at new diagnosis, from a patient treated with antithyroid drugs. The receptor's source is a female donor with Graves disease. The CDR3 protein sequence reads: CASSWGGASSPGYTF. Read as DNA, the sequence is TGTGCCAGCAGTTGGGGGGGGGCGTCGTCCCCCGGCTACACCTTC.